One TCR beta chain is described in this entry. The antigen is unknown. The whole isolated RNA underwent reverse transcription, so sequencing captured expressed TCRB transcripts. Data came from immunoSEQ multiplex PCR; TCRdb stores just in-frame clones and leaves some out. The sample yields 41,000 or so clones, about 66% seen once. Blood was drawn once from each donor into heparinised tubes. The draws averaged around 110 mL. The data belong to a study of beta chain features in type 1 diabetes. General observations from the study: In all four CD4+ subsets, TCRB CDR3 length was significantly, moderately reduced in type 1 diabetes.

This CDR3 contains 15 residues. Germline CDR1 reads SGHNT; CDR2 reads YYREEE (reference sequence). V lost 0 bases and J lost 5; bases outside the gene matches: 7. The genes are TRBV5-4 and TRBJ1-2, with TRBD1 identical over 7 bases. Sample: Tregs from blood. This receptor was obtained from a man aged 30 to 39 with type 1 diabetes. Some clones in this sample may be carry-over from other donors' samples. The CDR3 DNA follows: TGTGCCAGCAGCTTGGCGGAGGGGGCTAGATATGGCTACACCTTC. Protein sequence: CASSLAEGARYGYTF.